The TCR beta chain under discussion was sequenced for a study of Graves' ophthalmopathy and Graves' hyperthyroidism. As for the study in general: Peripheral blood was collected at initial diagnosis, before any treatment. Findings and limits, study-wide: The majority of expanded thyroid clonotypes above 0.001 frequency also occurred in blood. Ophthalmopathy could be told apart from stable hyperthyroidism by a 13-signature model (under 90% sensitivity, 80% to 84% specificity).

In the case of this clonotype: Its antigen is not identified.

Amplified TCR beta CDR3 regions were obtained using RNA transcripts as template. Scientists carried out first-round RT-PCR using HTBI primers and then a second-round multiplex PCR. MiXCR was run by TCRdb on the multiplex PCR reads, yielding one entry per CDR3 protein. The repertoire includes approximately 210,000 distinct CDR3 sequences, about 22% of them detected once, and around two fifths sits in the top ten. The V end was cut by 5 bases, the J end by 2 bases, with 13 bases between. Germline CDR1 is SGHAT and CDR2 is FQDESV (reference sequence). The CDR3 sequence is 16 residues long. It was on clinical symptoms, serum thyroxine, TRAb, thyroid ultrasound and orbital computed tomography that diagnosis relied.

This receptor was obtained from a woman in her forties or fifties with Graves' ophthalmopathy. The chain uses TRBV11-1 and TRBJ1-6; D remains ambiguous. Sequenced sample: peripheral blood. The CDR3 DNA reads TGTGCCAGCAGCCCAGACTTCCGGGCCTATAATTCACCCCTCCACTTT. Protein product: CASSPDFRAYNSPLHF.